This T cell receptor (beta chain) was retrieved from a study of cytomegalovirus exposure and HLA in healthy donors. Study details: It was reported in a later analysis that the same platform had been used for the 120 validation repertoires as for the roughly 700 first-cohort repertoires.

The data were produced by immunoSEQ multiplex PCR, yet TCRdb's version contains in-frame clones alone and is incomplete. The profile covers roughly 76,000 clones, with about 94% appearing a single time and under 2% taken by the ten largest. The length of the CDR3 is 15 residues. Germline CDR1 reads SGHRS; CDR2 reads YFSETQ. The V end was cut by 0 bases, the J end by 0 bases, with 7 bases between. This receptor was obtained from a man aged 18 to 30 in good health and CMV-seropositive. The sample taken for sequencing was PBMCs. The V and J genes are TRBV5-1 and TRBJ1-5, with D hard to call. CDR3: CASSLAGNSNQPQHF. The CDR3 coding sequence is TGCGCCAGCAGCTTGGCCGGGAATAGCAATCAGCCCCAGCATTTT. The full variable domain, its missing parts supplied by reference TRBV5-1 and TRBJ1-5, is KAGVTQTPRYLIKTRGQQVTLSCSPISGHRSVSWYQQTPGQGLQFLFEYFSETQRNKGNFPGRFSGRQFSNSRSEMNVSTLELGDSALYLCASSLAGNSNQPQHFGDGTRLSIL.